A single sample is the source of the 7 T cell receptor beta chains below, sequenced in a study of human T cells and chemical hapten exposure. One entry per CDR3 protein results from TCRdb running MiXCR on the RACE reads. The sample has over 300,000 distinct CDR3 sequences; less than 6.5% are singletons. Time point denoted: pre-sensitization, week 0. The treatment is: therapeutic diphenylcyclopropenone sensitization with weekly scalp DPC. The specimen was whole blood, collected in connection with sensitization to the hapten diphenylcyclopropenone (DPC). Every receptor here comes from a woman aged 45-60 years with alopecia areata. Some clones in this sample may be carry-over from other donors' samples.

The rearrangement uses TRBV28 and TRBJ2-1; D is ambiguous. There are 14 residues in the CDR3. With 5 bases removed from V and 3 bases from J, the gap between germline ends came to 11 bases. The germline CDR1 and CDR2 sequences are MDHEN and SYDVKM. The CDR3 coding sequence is TGTGCCAGCAGTGCGGAGCTACACTACAATGAGCAGTTCTTC. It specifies CASSAELHYNEQFF.

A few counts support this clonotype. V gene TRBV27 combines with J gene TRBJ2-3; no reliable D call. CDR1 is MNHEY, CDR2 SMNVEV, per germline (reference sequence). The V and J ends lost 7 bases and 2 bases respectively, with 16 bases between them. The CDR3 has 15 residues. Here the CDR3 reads CASTPERASTDTQYF. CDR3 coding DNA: TGTGCCAGCACCCCCGAACGGGCGTCCACAGATACGCAGTATTTT.

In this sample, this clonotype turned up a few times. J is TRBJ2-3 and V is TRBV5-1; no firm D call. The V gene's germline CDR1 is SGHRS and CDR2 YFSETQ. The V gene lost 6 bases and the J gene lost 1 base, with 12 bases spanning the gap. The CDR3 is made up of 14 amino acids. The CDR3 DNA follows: TGCGCCAGCAACGATGGGTCGGGCACAGATACGCAGTATTTT. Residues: CASNDGSGTDTQYF.

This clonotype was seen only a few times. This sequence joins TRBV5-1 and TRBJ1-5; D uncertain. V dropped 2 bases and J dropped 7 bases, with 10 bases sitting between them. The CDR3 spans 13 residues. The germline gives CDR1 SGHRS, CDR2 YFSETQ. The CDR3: CASSFDIEQPQHF. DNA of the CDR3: TGCGCCAGCAGCTTCGACATCGAACAGCCCCAGCATTTT.

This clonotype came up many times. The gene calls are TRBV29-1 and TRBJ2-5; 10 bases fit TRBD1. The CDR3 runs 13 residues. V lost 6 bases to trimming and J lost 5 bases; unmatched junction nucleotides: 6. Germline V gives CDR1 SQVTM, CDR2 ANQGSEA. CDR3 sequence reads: CSVVGQGPETQYF. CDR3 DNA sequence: TGCAGCGTGGTGGGACAGGGGCCGGAGACCCAGTACTTC.

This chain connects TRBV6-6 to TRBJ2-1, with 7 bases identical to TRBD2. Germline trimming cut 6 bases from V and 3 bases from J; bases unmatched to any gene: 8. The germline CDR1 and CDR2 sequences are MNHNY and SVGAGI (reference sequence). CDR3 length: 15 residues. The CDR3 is CASRYGPGGYNEQFF. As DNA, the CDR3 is TGTGCCAGCAGATACGGGCCGGGGGGCTACAATGAGCAGTTCTTC.

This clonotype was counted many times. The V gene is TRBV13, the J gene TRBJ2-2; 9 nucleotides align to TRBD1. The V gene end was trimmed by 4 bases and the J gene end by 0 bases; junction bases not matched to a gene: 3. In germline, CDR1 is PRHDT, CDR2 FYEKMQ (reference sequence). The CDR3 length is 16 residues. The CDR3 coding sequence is TGTGCCAGCAGCTCGGGGACAGGGACGAACACCGGGGAGCTGTTTTTT. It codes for CASSSGTGTNTGELFF.